This T cell receptor beta chain was retrieved from a study of cytomegalovirus exposure and HLA in healthy donors. Whole-study context: About 80 million unique TCRs from HLA-typed donors were held in an early data release. Broader study findings: Later genetic work tied a missense DCLRE1C variant to beta-chain V and J trimming. About 90% or about 30% of the time was how often most TCR beta V segments were productive, according to an earlier analysis. CMV serostatus stood as the only immune exposure information on hand.

With 60 Vbeta and 13 Jbeta primers, the PCR was carried out. Sequenced by immunoSEQ multiplex PCR; TCRdb stores in-frame clones only, minus some. The sample consists of around 150,000 clones, 77% of them appearing once. The CDR3 has 16 amino acids. Germline CDR1 and CDR2: MNHNS and SASEGT. The ends were cut back, 6 bases at V and 0 bases at J, with 14 bases in the middle. Comment on this clone: Its antigen remains unknown.

This sequence was found in a man between 25 and 39 years old in good health and CMV-seronegative. The rearrangement uses TRBV6-1 and TRBJ1-4; D perhaps matches TRBD1 (5 bases). Sequencing was carried out using PBMCs. The CDR3 spells CASRETQGPTNEKLFF. CDR3 sequence (DNA): TGTGCCAGCAGGGAAACGCAGGGTCCAACTAATGAAAAACTGTTTTTT.